This passage covers 2 T cell receptor beta chains from one sample sequenced in a study of shared clonotypes between healthy human individuals. Only in-frame clones appear in the TCRdb table, and some are missing; sequencing was by immunoSEQ multiplex PCR. The sample lists roughly 2 million clones, roughly 95% occurring once. The sequenced material came from naive CD4+ T cells sorted from blood. The subset here: CD45RA+ positively selected. These receptors came from a man aged 18-30 years in good health.

The chain is built from TRBV28 and TRBJ2-5; D is perhaps TRBD2 (6 bases). The CDR3 spans 12 residues. CDR1 and CDR2 from the germline V gene are MDHEN and SYDVKM. V was pared by 1 base and J by 11 bases, with 11 bases between. The CDR3 DNA is TGTGCCAGCAGTTTATCACTAGCCGGGCAGTACTTC. Its translation: CASSLSLAGQYF.

The rearrangement links TRBV6-1 to TRBJ1-1; TRBD1 aligns across 7 bases. There are 16 residues in the CDR3. The germline gives CDR1 MNHNS, CDR2 SASEGT. V dropped 4 bases and J dropped 2; count of bases not matched to a gene: 10. The CDR3 sequence is CASSAFSGTANTEAFF. The CDR3 region has the DNA TGTGCCAGCAGTGCGTTCTCCGGGACAGCTAACACTGAAGCTTTCTTT.